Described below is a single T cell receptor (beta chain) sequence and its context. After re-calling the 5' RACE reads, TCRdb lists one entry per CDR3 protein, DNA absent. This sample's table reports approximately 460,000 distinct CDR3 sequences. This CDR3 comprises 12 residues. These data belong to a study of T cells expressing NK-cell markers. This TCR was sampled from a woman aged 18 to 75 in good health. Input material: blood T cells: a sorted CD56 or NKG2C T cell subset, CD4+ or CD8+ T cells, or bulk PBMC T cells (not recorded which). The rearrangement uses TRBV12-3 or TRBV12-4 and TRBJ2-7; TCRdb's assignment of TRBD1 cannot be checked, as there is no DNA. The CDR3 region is CASSETGGEQYF.